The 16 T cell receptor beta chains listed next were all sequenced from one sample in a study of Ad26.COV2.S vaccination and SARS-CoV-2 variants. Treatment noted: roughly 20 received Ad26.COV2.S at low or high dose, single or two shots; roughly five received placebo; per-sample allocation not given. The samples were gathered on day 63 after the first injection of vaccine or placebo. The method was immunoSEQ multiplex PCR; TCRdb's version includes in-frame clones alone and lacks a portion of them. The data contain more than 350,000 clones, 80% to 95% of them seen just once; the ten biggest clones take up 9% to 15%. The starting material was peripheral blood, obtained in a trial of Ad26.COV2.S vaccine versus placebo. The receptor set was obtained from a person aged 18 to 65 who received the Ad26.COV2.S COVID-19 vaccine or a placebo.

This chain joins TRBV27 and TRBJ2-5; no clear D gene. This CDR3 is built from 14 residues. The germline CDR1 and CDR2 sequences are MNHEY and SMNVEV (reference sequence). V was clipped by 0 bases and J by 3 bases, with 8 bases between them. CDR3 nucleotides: TGTGCCAGCAGTTTATCCCACAGTGAAGAGACCCAGTACTTC. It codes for CASSLSHSEETQYF.

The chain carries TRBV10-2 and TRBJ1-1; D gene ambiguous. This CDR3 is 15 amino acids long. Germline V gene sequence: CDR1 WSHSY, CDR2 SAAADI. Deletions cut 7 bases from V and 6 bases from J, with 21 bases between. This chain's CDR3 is CASTNRPVAVAEAFF. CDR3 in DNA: TGCGCCAGCACCAATCGCCCAGTGGCTGTAGCTGAAGCTTTCTTT.

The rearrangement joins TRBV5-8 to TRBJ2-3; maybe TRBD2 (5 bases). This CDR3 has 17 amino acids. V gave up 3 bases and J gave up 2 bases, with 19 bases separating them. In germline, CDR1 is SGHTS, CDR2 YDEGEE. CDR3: CASSSPPGSWSTDTQYF. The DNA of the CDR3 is TGTGCCAGCAGCTCACCCCCGGGGAGCTGGTCCACAGATACGCAGTATTTT.

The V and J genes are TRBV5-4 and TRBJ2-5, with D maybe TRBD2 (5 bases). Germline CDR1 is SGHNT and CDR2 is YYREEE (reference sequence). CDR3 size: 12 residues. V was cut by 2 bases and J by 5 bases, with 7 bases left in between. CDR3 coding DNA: TGTGCCAGCAGCTTTGGCGGGGAGACCCAGTACTTC. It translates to CASSFGGETQYF.

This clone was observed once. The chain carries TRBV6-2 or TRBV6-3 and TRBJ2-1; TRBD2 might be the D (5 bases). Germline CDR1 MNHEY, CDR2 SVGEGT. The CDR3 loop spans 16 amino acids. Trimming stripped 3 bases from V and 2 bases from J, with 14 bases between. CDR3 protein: CASSYLAEYPYNEQFF. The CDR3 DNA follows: TGTGCCAGCAGTTATCTAGCCGAGTATCCCTACAATGAGCAGTTCTTC.

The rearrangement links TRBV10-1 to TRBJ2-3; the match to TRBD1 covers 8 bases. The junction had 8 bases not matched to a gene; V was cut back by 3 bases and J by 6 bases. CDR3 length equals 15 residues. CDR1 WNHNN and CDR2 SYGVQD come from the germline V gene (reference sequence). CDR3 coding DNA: TGCGCCAGCAGTGATGGGCAGGGGGCGATTGATACGCAGTATTTT. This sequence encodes CASSDGQGAIDTQYF.

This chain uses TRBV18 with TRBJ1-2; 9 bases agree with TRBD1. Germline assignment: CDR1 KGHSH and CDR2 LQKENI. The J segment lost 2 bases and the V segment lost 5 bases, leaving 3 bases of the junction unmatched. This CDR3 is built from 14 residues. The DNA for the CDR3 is TGTGCCAGCTCAGGGGACAGGGAGAACTATGGCTACACCTTC. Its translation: CASSGDRENYGYTF.

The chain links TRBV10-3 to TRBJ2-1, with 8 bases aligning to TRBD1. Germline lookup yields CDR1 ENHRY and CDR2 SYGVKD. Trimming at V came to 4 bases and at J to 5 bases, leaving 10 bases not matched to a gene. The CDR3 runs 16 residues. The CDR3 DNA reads TGTGCCATCAGTGCCTATGGACAGGGCGTTAACAATGAGCAGTTCTTC. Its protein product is CAISAYGQGVNNEQFF.

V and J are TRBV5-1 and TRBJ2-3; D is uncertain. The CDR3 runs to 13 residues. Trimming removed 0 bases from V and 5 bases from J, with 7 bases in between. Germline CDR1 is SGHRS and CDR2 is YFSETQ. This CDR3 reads CASSLEGKDTQYF. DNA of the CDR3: TGCGCCAGCAGCTTGGAAGGGAAAGATACGCAGTATTTT.

The CDR3 bases are TGTGCCATCAGTGGGGGATACGTTCACAATGAGCAGTTCTTC. It codes for CAISGGYVHNEQFF. The chain carries TRBV10-3 and TRBJ2-1, with unresolved D. The CDR3 is 14 residues long. Germline CDR1 reads ENHRY; CDR2 reads SYGVKD. V was pared by 4 bases and J by 5 bases, with 12 bases between.

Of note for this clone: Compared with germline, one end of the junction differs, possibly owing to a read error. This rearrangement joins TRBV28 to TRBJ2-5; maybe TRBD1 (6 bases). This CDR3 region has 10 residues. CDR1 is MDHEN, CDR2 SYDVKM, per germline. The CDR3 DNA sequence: TGTGCCAGCAGTAGTTACAGGGCAAACTTC. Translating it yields CASSSYRANF.

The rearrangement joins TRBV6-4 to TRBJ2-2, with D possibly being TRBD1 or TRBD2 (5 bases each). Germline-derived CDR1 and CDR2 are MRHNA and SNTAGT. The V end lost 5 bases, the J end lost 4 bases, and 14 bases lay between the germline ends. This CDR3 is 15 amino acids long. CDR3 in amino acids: CASSRDALSTGELFF. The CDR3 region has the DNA TGTGCCAGCAGTCGGGACGCATTATCCACCGGGGAGCTGTTTTTT.

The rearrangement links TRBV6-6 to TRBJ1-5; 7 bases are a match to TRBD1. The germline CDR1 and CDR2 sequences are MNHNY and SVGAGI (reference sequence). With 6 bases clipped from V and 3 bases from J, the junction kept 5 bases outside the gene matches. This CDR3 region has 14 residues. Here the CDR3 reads CASSPGGFNQPQHF. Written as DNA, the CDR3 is TGTGCCAGCAGCCCAGGGGGGTTCAATCAGCCCCAGCATTTT.

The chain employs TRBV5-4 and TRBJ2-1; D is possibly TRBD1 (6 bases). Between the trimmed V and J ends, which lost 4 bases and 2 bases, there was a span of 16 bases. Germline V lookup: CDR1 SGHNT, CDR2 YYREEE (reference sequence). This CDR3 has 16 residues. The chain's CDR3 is CASSDRRLGPYNEQFF. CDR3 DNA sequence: TGTGCCAGCAGCGACAGGCGACTGGGACCCTACAATGAGCAGTTCTTC.

CDR3 loop: CASSYGSPKTYEQYF. The CDR3, as DNA: TGTGCCAGCAGTTACGGCAGCCCAAAAACCTACGAGCAGTACTTC. The V and J genes are TRBV6-5 and TRBJ2-7, with no clear D. CDR1 and CDR2 (germline): MNHEY, SVGAGI. This CDR3 spans 15 amino acids. Between the trimmed V and J ends, which lost 2 bases and 2 bases, there was a span of 13 bases.

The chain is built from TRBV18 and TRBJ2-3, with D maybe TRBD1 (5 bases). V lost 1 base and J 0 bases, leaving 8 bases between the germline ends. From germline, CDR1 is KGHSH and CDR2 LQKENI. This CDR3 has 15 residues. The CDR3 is CASSPRQKSTDTQYF. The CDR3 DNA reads TGTGCCAGCTCACCACGACAGAAAAGCACAGATACGCAGTATTTT.